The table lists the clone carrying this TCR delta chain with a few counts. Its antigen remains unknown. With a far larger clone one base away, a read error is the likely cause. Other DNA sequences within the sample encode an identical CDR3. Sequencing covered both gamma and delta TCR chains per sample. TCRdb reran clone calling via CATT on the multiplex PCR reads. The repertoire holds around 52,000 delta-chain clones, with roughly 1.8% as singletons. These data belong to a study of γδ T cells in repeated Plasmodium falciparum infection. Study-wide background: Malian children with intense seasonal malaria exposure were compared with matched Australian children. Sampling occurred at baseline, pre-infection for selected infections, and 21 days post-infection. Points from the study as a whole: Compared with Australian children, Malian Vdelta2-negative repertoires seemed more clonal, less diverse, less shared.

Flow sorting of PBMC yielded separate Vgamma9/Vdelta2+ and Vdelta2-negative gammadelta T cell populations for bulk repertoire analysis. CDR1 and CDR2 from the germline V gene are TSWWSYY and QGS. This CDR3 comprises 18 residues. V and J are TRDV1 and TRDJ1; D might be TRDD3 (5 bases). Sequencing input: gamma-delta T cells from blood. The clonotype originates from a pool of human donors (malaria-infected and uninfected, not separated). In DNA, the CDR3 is TGTGCCCTTGGGGACCCCTTTCCCACTTACGGTGTGGAGTTTAAACTCATCTTT. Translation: CALGDPFPTYGVEFKLIF.